The rows below give T cell receptor beta chains drawn from one sample of a study of T-cell reconstitution after alpha-beta-depleted transplantation in children. TCRdb reprocessed the PCR reads via MiXCR and lists one record per CDR3 protein. The sample holds around 500,000 distinct CDR3 sequences, roughly 23% seen once. The sequences come from PBMCs, mostly from graft donor cells, collected 360 days after TCRalphabeta/CD19-depleted stem cell transplant. These receptors were collected from a boy under two years old who had a stem cell transplant for acute myeloid leukemia, so the T cells may come from the graft donor. Both conserved end residues are part of each CDR3. Each record gives: V gene, D gene, CDR3 protein. The D gene is left open where the match is weak.

TRBV5-1	.	CASRVHGGASSYNEQFF
TRBV4-3	TRBD1	CASSQEDRELQETQYF
TRBV11-1	.	CASSLRAKVPQLSYTQYF
TRBV4-2	.	CASSPEGEETQYF
TRBV20-1	.	CRAISDSWTEAFF
TRBV28	TRBD1	CASSLLTTGQGNGYTF
TRBV5-1	.	CASSVNGASGEQFF
TRBV29-1	TRBD1	CSVRTGTGIRSEAFF
TRBV20-1	.	CSAGISTVQETQYF
TRBV7-3	TRBD1	CASSSLGQGTDTQYF
TRBV4-2	.	CASSQNGDGPQHF
TRBV7-6	TRBD1	CASSPRRDREAETQYF
TRBV6-5	.	CASSSGFRNAGNIQYF
TRBV12-5	.	CASGLGPRGLETQYF
TRBV3-1	.	CASSQDSRLTYEQYF
TRBV12-3/TRBV12-4	.	CASSPLGSGELFF
TRBV29-1	.	CSAARYAVGSGNTIYF
TRBV29-1	.	CSVASLPFSTDTQYF
TRBV9	TRBD1	CASSREGTGVSSYNEQFF
TRBV11-2	.	CASSLFSPTDTQYF
TRBV19	.	CASSATTGNTIYF
TRBV18	.	CASSNPTAVLAVTGELFF
TRBV4-3	.	CASSLEVASEQFF
TRBV10-3	.	CAISDPGMGTGELFF
TRBV24-1	TRBD1	CATSDFPGQGSSQETQYF
TRBV29-1	.	CSVRWGPIDEQFF
TRBV6-5	.	CASSYFGLEQETQYF
TRBV20-1	.	CSAEDLRAKNIQYF
TRBV12-3/TRBV12-4	.	CASSLRIGETSTIYF
TRBV2	.	CASSAEVHEQYF
TRBV20-1	TRBD2	CSARRLAGGVQAGELFF
TRBV4-2	.	CASSQGDRTSDTQYF
TRBV12-3/TRBV12-4	TRBD2	CASSQRGGGETQYF
TRBV7-8	.	CASSLDLRSGTTQYF
TRBV27	.	CASSLTGPNQPQHF
TRBV28	.	CASSLGVIDQPQHF
TRBV9	.	CASSNTGKDTQYF
TRBV24-1	TRBD1	CATSDPTGAYNEQFF
TRBV6-5	.	CASSYGHRRIYNSPLHF
TRBV28	.	CASSLSSEQFF
TRBV29-1	.	CSVPDPSGGRMDEQFF
TRBV7-9	.	CASSLNPGTDGYTF
TRBV12-3/TRBV12-4	.	CASKRSSNQPQHF
TRBV6-2/TRBV6-3	.	CASSYPTAYGYTF
TRBV4-3	.	CASSQYYRDFNTYGYTF
TRBV7-2	TRBD2	CASSARLANEQFF
TRBV30	.	CAWRRWVKTEAFF
TRBV24-1	TRBD1	CATSDRRQGAGQPQHF